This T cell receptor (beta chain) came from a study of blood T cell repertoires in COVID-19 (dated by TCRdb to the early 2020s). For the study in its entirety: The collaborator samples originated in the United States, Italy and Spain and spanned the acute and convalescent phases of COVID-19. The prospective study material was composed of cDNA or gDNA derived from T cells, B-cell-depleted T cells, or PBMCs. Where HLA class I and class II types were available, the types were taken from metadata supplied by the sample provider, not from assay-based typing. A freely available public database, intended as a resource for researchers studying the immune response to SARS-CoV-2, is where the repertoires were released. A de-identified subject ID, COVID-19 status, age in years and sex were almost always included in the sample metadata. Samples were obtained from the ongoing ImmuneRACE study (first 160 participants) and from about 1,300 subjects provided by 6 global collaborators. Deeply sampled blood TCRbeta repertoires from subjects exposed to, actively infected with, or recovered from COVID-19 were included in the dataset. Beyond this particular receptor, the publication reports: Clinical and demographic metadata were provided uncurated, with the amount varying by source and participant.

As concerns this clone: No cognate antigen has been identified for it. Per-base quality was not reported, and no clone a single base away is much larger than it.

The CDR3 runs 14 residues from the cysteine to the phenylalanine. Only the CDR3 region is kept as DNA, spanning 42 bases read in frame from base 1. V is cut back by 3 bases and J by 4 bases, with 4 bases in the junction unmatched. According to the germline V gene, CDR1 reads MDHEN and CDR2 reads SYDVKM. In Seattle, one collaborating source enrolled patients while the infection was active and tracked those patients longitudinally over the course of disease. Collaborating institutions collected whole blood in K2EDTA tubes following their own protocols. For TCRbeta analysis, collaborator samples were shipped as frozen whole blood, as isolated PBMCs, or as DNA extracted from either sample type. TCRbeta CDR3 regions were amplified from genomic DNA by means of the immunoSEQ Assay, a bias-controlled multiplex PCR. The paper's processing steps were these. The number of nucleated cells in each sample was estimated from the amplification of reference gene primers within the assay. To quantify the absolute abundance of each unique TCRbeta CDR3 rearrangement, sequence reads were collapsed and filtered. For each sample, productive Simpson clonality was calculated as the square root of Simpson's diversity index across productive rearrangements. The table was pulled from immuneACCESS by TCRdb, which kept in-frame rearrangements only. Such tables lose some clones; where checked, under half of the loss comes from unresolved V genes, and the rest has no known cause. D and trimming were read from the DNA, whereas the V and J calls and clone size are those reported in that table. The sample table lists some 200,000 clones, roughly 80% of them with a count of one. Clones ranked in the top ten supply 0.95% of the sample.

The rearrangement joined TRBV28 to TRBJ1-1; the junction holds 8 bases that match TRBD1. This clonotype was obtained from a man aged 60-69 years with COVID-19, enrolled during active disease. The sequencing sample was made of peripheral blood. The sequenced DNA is TGTGCCAGCAGTTTGAGGACAGGGAGCACTGAAGCTTTCTTT. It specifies CASSLRTGSTEAFF.